Each of the 10 T cell receptor beta chains below was sequenced from the same sample in a study of T cell clusters in autoimmune cytopenias (dated by TCRdb to between 2018 and 2021). Per sample, around 0.25 ug of peripheral blood genomic DNA, 35,000 to 45,000 genome equivalents, was used for TRB amplification. The data were produced on an Illumina MiSeq. TRB rearrangements were amplified by multiplex PCR following a touch-down protocol, with the TRB-A and TRB-B primer pools mixed in one tube. The reads underwent TCRdb reprocessing, giving one record for each CDR3 protein sequence and no DNA. This sample's table lists about 3,800 distinct CDR3 sequences. The ten most abundant clones make up under 30% of the sample. The sample taken for sequencing was peripheral blood. These receptors came from a human donor with an autoimmune cytopenia or autoimmune hepatitis (not recorded which).

Here the CDR3 reads CATSDVSYEQFF. J is TRBJ2-1 and V is TRBV24-1. Germline lookup yields CDR1 KGHDR and CDR2 SFDVKD. The CDR3 runs to 12 residues.

In terms of frequency, this clonotype is medium-sized. The rearrangement links TRBV19 to TRBJ2-7; TCRdb calls TRBD2, which cannot be checked without DNA. The CDR3 loop spans 16 amino acids. CDR1 LNHDA and CDR2 SQIVND come from the germline V gene (reference sequence). This CDR3 reads CASSIYPLAGNYEQYF. Full variable domain (rest looked up from reference TRBV19 and TRBJ2-7): DGGITQSPKYLFRKEGQNVTLSCEQNLNHDAMYWYRQDPGQGLRLIYYSQIVNDFQKGDIAEGYSVSREKKESFPLTVTSAQKNPTAFYLCASSIYPLAGNYEQYFGPGTRLTVT.

According to its frequency, this clonotype is medium-sized (0.01 to 0.1%). The chain joins TRBV19 to TRBJ2-7; TCRdb calls TRBD1, which cannot be checked without DNA. This CDR3 comprises 15 residues. Germline assignment: CDR1 LNHDA and CDR2 SQIVND (reference sequence). This CDR3 reads CASSIVLQGIDEQYF.

Its frequency marks this clonotype as medium-sized. The chain employs TRBV19 and TRBJ2-1. Germline lookup yields CDR1 LNHDA and CDR2 SQIVND (reference sequence). This CDR3 has 15 amino acids. CDR3 amino acids: CASSIGPSSYNEQFF.

This sequence joins TRBV7-9 and TRBJ1-2; absent DNA, TCRdb's TRBD1 call cannot be checked. In germline, CDR1 is SEHNR, CDR2 FQNEAQ (reference sequence). The CDR3 totals 12 residues. CDR3 amino acids: CATDTGADGYTF.

This clonotype is classed as medium-sized (0.01 to 0.1%) by frequency. The chain couples TRBV19 to TRBJ1-1. Germline CDR1 LNHDA, CDR2 SQIVND (reference sequence). This CDR3 has 12 amino acids. The CDR3 is CASSLRDTEAFF.

This clonotype is identified as medium-sized from frequency. The V call is TRBV6-1, the J call TRBJ2-5; TCRdb's D call of TRBD2 is untestable without DNA. This CDR3 has 17 amino acids. The V gene's germline CDR1 is MNHNS and CDR2 SASEGT. This CDR3 reads CASSSLRLAGGGETQYF.

The chain joins TRBV12-3 or TRBV12-4 to TRBJ1-2; TCRdb calls TRBD1, which cannot be checked without DNA. The CDR3 loop spans 13 amino acids. CDR3 loop: CASSPGVRYGYTF.

This chain links TRBV7-2 with TRBJ2-1; TCRdb calls TRBD2, which cannot be checked without DNA. This CDR3 is built from 14 residues. Germline CDR1 SGHTA, CDR2 FQGNSA. The CDR3 spells CASTTSGNYNEQFF.

By frequency, this clonotype registers medium-sized. The chain recombines TRBV30 with TRBJ2-3; with no DNA, the TCRdb D assignment of TRBD1 cannot be verified. Germline assignment: CDR1 GTSNPN and CDR2 SVGIG (reference sequence). The CDR3 contains 15 residues. The CDR3 is CAWSRDSIRTDTQYF.